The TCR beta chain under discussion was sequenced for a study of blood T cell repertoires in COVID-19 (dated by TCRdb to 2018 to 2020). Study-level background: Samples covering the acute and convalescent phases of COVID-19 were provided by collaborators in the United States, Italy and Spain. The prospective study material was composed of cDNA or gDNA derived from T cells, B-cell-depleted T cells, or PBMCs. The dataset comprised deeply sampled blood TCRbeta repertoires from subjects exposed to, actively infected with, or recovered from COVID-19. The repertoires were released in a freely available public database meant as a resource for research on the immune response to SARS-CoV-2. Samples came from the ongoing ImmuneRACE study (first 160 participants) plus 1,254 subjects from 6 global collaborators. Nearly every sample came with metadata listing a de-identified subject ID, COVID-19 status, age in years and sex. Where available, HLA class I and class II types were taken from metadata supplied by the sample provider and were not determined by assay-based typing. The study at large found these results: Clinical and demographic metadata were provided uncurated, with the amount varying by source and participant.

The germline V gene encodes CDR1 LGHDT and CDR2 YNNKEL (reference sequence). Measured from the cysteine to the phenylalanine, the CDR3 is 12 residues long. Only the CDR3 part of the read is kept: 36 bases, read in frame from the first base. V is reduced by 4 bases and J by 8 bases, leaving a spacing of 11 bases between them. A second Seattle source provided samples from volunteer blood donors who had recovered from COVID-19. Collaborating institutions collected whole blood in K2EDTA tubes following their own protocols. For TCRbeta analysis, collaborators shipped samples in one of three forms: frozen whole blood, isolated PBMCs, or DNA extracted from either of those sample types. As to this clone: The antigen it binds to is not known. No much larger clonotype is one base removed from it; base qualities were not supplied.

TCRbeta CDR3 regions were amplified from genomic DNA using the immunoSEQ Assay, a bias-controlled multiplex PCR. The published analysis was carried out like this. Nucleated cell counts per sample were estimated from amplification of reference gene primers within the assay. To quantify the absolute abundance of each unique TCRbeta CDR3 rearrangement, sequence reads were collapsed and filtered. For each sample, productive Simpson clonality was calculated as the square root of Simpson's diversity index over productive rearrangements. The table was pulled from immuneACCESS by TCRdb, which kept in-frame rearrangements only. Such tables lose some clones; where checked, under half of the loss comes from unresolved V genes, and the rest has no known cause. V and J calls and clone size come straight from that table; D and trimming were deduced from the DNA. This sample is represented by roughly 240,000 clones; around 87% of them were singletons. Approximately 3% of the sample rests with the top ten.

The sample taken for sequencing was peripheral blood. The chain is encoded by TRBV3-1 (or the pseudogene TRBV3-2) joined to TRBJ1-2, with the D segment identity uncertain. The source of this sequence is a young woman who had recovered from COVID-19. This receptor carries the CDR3 CASSPAGYGYTF. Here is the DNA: TGTGCCAGCAGCCCGGCAGGTTACGGCTACACCTTC.